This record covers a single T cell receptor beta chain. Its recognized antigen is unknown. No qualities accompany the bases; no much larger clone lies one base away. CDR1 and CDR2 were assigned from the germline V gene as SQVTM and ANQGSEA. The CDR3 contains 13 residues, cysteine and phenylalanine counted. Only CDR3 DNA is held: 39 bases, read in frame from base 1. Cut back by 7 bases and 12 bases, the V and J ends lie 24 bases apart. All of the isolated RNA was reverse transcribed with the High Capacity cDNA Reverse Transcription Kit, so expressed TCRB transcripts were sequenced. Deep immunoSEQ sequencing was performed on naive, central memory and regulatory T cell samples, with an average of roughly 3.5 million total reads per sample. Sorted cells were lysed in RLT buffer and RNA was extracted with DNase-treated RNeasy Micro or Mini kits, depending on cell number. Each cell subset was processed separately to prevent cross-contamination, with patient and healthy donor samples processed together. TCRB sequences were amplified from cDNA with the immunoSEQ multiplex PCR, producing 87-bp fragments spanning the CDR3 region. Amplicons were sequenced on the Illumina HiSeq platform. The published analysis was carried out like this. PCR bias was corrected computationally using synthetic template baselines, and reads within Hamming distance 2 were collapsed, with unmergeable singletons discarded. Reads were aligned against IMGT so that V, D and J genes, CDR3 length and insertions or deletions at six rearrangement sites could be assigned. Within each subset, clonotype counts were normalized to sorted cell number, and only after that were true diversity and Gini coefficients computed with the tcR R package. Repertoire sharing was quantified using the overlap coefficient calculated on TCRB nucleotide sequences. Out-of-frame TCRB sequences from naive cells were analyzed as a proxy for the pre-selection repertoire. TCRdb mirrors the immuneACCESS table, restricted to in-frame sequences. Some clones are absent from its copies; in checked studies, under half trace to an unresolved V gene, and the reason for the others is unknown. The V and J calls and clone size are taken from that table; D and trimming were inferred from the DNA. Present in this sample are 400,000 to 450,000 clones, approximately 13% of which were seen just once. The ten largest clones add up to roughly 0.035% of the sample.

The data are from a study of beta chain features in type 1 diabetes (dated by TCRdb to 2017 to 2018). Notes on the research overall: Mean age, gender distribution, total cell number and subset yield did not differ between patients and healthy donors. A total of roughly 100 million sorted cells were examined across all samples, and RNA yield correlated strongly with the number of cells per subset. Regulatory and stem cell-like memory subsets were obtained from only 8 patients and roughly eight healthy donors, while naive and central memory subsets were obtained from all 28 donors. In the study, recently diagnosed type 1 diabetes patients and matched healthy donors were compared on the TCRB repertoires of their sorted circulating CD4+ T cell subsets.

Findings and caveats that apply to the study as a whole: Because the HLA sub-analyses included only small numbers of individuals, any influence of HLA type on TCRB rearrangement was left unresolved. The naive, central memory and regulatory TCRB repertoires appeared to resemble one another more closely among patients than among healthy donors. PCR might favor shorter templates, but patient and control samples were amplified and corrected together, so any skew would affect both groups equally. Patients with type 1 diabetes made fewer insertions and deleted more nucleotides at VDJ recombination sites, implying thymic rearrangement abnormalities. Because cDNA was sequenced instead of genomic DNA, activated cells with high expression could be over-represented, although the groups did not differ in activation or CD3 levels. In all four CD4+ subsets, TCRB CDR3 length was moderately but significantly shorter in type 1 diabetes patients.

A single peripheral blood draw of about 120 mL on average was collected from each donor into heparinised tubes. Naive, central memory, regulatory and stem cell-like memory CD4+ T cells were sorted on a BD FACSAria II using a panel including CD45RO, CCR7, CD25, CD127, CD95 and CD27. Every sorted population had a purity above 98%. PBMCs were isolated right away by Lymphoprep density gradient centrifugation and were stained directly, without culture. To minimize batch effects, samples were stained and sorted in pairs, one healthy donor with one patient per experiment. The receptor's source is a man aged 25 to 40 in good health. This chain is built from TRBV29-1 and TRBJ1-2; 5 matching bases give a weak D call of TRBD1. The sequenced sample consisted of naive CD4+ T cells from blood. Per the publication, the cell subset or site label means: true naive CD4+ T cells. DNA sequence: TGCAGCGGTTCTTTTCTGGGCAGGGAGATCCACACCTTC. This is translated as CSGSFLGREIHTF. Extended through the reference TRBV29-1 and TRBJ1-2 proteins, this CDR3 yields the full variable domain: SAVISQKPSRDICQRGTSLTIQCQVDSQVTMMFWYRQQPGQSLTLIATANQGSEATYESGFVIDKFPISRPNLTFSTLTVSNMSPEDSSIYLCSGSFLGREIHTFGSGTRLTVV.